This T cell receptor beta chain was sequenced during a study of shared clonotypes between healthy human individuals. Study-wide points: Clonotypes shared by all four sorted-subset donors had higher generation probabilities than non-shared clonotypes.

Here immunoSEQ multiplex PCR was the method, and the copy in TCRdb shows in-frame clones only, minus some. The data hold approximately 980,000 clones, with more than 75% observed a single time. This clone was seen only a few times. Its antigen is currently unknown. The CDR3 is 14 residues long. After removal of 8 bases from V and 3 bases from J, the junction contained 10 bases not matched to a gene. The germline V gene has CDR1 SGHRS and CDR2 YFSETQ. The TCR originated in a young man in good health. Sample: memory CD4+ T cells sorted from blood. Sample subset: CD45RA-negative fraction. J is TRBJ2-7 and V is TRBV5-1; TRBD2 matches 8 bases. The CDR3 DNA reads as TGCGCCAGTTCCACTAGCGGACAGAGCTACGAGCAGTACTTC. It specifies CASSTSGQSYEQYF.